Listed below are T cell receptor beta chains from one sample, sequenced in a study. Via MiXCR, TCRdb re-called the 5' RACE reads, giving one row per CDR3 protein. The sample has about 5,300 distinct CDR3 sequences; about 35% are singletons. Sequenced input: memory CD4+ T cells sorted from blood. The source is a female donor with breast cancer. Each CDR3 is given with its conserved first and last residue. Fields, in order: J gene, V gene, D gene, clone size, CDR3 protein, CDR3 DNA. A D gene is named only where the DNA matches it firmly. A clone size is listed for some rows: how often the clone was seen (once, few, many), or a class if it is expanded.

J gene: TRBJ2-1; V gene: TRBV9; D gene: TRBD1; clone size: many; CDR3 protein: CASSSRQGLSSYNEQFF; CDR3 DNA: TGTGCCAGCAGCTCCCGACAGGGGTTAAGTTCCTACAATGAGCAGTTCTTC
J gene: TRBJ2-7; V gene: TRBV19; D gene: -; clone size: -; CDR3 protein: CASSHPGGKGYEQYF; CDR3 DNA: TGTGCCAGTAGCCACCCGGGGGGCAAGGGCTACGAGCAGTACTTC
J gene: TRBJ2-1; V gene: TRBV2; D gene: TRBD1; clone size: -; CDR3 protein: CASNPTGRHNEQFF; CDR3 DNA: TGTGCCAGCAATCCGACAGGGCGGCACAATGAGCAGTTCTTC
J gene: TRBJ2-5; V gene: TRBV3-1; D gene: TRBD2; clone size: many; CDR3 protein: CASSQAGTSGQETQYF; CDR3 DNA: TGTGCCAGCAGCCAAGCCGGGACTAGCGGCCAAGAGACCCAGTACTTC
J gene: TRBJ1-1; V gene: TRBV5-1; D gene: -; clone size: medium-sized; CDR3 protein: CASSSGLGLNTEAFF; CDR3 DNA: TGCGCCAGCAGCTCCGGACTGGGACTGAACACTGAAGCTTTCTTT
J gene: TRBJ2-5; V gene: TRBV7-7; D gene: -; clone size: many; CDR3 protein: CASSLLGFQETQYF; CDR3 DNA: TGTGCCAGCAGCTTATTGGGATTCCAAGAGACCCAGTACTTC
J gene: TRBJ2-3; V gene: TRBV6-5; D gene: -; clone size: -; CDR3 protein: CASSSQDSTDTQYF; CDR3 DNA: TGTGCCAGCAGTTCTCAGGACAGCACAGATACGCAGTATTTT
J gene: TRBJ1-5; V gene: TRBV6-5; D gene: -; clone size: -; CDR3 protein: CASSTRGGRQPQHF; CDR3 DNA: TGTGCCAGCAGTACCCGCGGGGGAAGGCAGCCCCAGCATTTT
J gene: TRBJ2-3; V gene: TRBV27; D gene: -; clone size: medium-sized; CDR3 protein: CASSLSRWSTDTQYF; CDR3 DNA: TGTGCCAGCAGTTTAAGTCGGTGGAGCACAGATACGCAGTATTTT
J gene: TRBJ1-4; V gene: TRBV12-3/TRBV12-4; D gene: -; clone size: -; CDR3 protein: CASTSSDSPNEKLFF; CDR3 DNA: TGTGCCAGCACTTCATCGGACAGCCCTAATGAAAAACTGTTTTTT
J gene: TRBJ1-5; V gene: TRBV28; D gene: -; clone size: -; CDR3 protein: CASSLSTLRADTQHF; CDR3 DNA: TGTGCCAGCAGTTTATCGACATTGCGCGCAGATACGCAGCATTTT
J gene: TRBJ1-1; V gene: TRBV4-1; D gene: -; clone size: -; CDR3 protein: CASSQDRGAGSFF; CDR3 DNA: TGCGCCAGCAGCCAAGATCGGGGGGCAGGGAGTTTCTTT
J gene: TRBJ2-7; V gene: TRBV5-1; D gene: -; clone size: many; CDR3 protein: CASSLPRESSYEQYF; CDR3 DNA: TGCGCCAGCAGCCTCCCTCGGGAATCCTCCTACGAGCAGTACTTC
J gene: TRBJ2-1; V gene: TRBV4-1; D gene: TRBD2; clone size: -; CDR3 protein: CASSQDLLAGPSYNEQFF; CDR3 DNA: TGCGCCAGCAGCCAAGATTTACTAGCGGGACCATCCTACAATGAGCAGTTCTTC
J gene: TRBJ2-2; V gene: TRBV7-9; D gene: TRBD2; clone size: many; CDR3 protein: CASRPTSGANTGELFF; CDR3 DNA: TGTGCCAGCAGACCAACTAGCGGAGCTAACACCGGGGAGCTGTTTTTT
J gene: TRBJ2-1; V gene: TRBV11-2; D gene: TRBD1; clone size: few; CDR3 protein: CASSPYFSAGQGEQFF; CDR3 DNA: TGTGCCAGCAGCCCCTACTTTAGCGCAGGACAGGGGGAGCAGTTCTTC
J gene: TRBJ2-1; V gene: TRBV20-1; D gene: TRBD1; clone size: -; CDR3 protein: CSAGRQGYNEQFF; CDR3 DNA: TGCAGTGCTGGGAGACAGGGTTACAATGAGCAGTTCTTC
J gene: TRBJ2-3; V gene: TRBV5-1; D gene: -; clone size: few; CDR3 protein: CASSFVRGATDTQYF; CDR3 DNA: TGCGCCAGCAGCTTTGTGCGGGGCGCTACAGATACGCAGTATTTT
J gene: TRBJ2-1; V gene: TRBV5-1; D gene: -; clone size: -; CDR3 protein: CASSLDPDYNEQFF; CDR3 DNA: TGCGCCAGCAGCTTGGACCCTGACTACAATGAGCAGTTCTTC
J gene: TRBJ2-1; V gene: TRBV20-1; D gene: TRBD2; clone size: few; CDR3 protein: CSASGRVYNEQFF; CDR3 DNA: TGCAGTGCTAGCGGGAGGGTATACAATGAGCAGTTCTTC
J gene: TRBJ2-7; V gene: TRBV6-2/TRBV6-3; D gene: TRBD2; clone size: -; CDR3 protein: CASTPPGGNSYEQYF; CDR3 DNA: TGTGCCAGCACCCCCCCGGGGGGGAACTCCTACGAGCAGTACTTC
J gene: TRBJ2-1; V gene: TRBV7-3; D gene: -; clone size: few; CDR3 protein: CASSLSHTNNEQFF; CDR3 DNA: TGTGCCAGCAGCTTAAGTCACACGAACAATGAGCAGTTCTTC
J gene: TRBJ2-5; V gene: TRBV9; D gene: -; clone size: large; CDR3 protein: CASSVGYQETQYF; CDR3 DNA: TGTGCCAGCAGCGTAGGGTACCAAGAGACCCAGTACTTC
J gene: TRBJ2-3; V gene: TRBV7-9; D gene: TRBD1; clone size: -; CDR3 protein: CASNGTAADTQYF; CDR3 DNA: TGTGCCAGCAACGGGACAGCAGCAGATACGCAGTATTTT
J gene: TRBJ2-1; V gene: TRBV20-1; D gene: TRBD2; clone size: once; CDR3 protein: CGARDPSSGYNGQFF; CDR3 DNA: TGCGGTGCTAGAGATCCCTCTAGCGGTTACAATGGGCAGTTCTTC
J gene: TRBJ1-2; V gene: TRBV28; D gene: -; clone size: -; CDR3 protein: CASSLSPDPYGYTF; CDR3 DNA: TGTGCCAGCAGTTTATCCCCAGACCCCTATGGCTACACCTTC
J gene: TRBJ1-2; V gene: TRBV25-1; D gene: -; clone size: -; CDR3 protein: CASIGQGNYGYTF; CDR3 DNA: TGTGCCAGCATCGGGCAGGGGAACTATGGCTACACCTTC
J gene: TRBJ2-7; V gene: TRBV6-5; D gene: -; clone size: few; CDR3 protein: CASSYFSQGYEQYF; CDR3 DNA: TGTGCCAGCAGTTACTTTTCACAGGGCTACGAGCAGTACTTC
J gene: TRBJ2-2; V gene: TRBV20-1; D gene: -; clone size: medium-sized; CDR3 protein: CSASGPRNTGELFF; CDR3 DNA: TGCAGTGCTAGTGGACCCAGGAACACCGGGGAGCTGTTTTTT